Each of the 30 T cell receptor beta chains below was sequenced from the same sample in a study of cytomegalovirus exposure and HLA in healthy donors. Generated by immunoSEQ multiplex PCR, the TCRdb table keeps only in-frame clones and is missing some. The profile shows over 250,000 clones, about 85% of them singletons. The sequenced sample was PBMCs. These receptors were collected from a woman in her 30s in good health and CMV-seropositive.

This chain links TRBV15 with TRBJ2-5; 7 bases fit TRBD1. CDR3 size: 12 residues. The trim removed 8 bases at V and 5 bases at J, leaving 5 bases unmatched. CDR1 LNHNV and CDR2 YYDKDF come from the germline V gene (reference sequence). The CDR3 region is CATLGGPETQYF. CDR3 sequence (DNA): TGTGCCACCCTAGGGGGCCCGGAGACCCAGTACTTC.

The J gene is TRBJ2-3, the V gene TRBV7-6, with 8 bases identical to TRBD2. J lost 0 bases, V lost 5 bases, and 4 bases had no gene match. Germline CDR1 and CDR2: SGHVS and FNYEAQ. The CDR3 spans 15 residues. DNA for the CDR3: TGTGCCAGCAGCCCGGGGGGGGCTAGCACAGATACGCAGTATTTT. It encodes CASSPGGASTDTQYF.

This chain links TRBV27 with TRBJ1-1; tentative D call: TRBD1 (5 bases). The length of the CDR3 is 13 residues. Trimming took off 3 bases at V and 4 bases at J, with 9 bases between the two ends. Germline CDR1 MNHEY, CDR2 SMNVEV (reference sequence). The CDR3 DNA follows: TGTGCCAGCAGTTTTTCGGGGACCACTGAAGCTTTCTTT. Protein sequence: CASSFSGTTEAFF.

The chain employs TRBV4-1 and TRBJ2-7; 7 bases are a match to TRBD1. The germline CDR1 and CDR2 sequences are MGHRA and YSYEKL. This CDR3 comprises 14 residues. V dropped 4 bases and J dropped 3; count of bases not matched to a gene: 6. The CDR3 bases are TGCGCCAGCAGCCTTACCGCAGGGGGCTACGAGCAGTACTTC. Translation: CASSLTAGGYEQYF.

V and J are TRBV30 and TRBJ1-2, with TRBD1 matching 7 bases. CDR1 GTSNPN and CDR2 SVGIG come from the germline V gene (reference sequence). Unmatched junction bases numbered 12, after V lost 5 bases and J lost 9 bases. The CDR3 spans 13 residues. The CDR3: CAWEYKGQNSYTF. The CDR3 region has the DNA TGTGCCTGGGAATATAAGGGACAGAACAGCTACACCTTC.

The chain is built from TRBV9 and TRBJ2-3; D is uncertain. Looked up from germline, CDR1 is SGDLS and CDR2 is YYNGEE. The CDR3 has 15 residues. V was clipped by 4 bases and J by 6 bases, with 18 bases between them. CDR3 in amino acids: CASSLEETPMDTQYF. As DNA, the CDR3 is TGTGCCAGCAGCCTAGAAGAGACGCCCATGGATACGCAGTATTTT.

CDR3 sequence: CASSMGLSSSYEQYF. DNA for the CDR3: TGTGCCAGCAGCATGGGACTAAGTAGCTCCTACGAGCAGTACTTC. The rearrangement links TRBV28 to TRBJ2-7; 7 bases line up with TRBD2. The J segment lost 0 bases and the V segment lost 6 bases, leaving 8 bases of the junction unmatched. Per germline, CDR1 MDHEN and CDR2 SYDVKM. The CDR3 is 15 amino acids. Filled out from reference TRBV28 and TRBJ2-7, the complete variable domain reads DVKVTQSSRYLVKRTGEKVFLECVQDMDHENMFWYRQDPGLGLRLIYFSYDVKMKEKGDIPEGYSVSREKKERFSLILESASTNQTSMYLCASSMGLSSSYEQYFGPGTRLTVT.

J is TRBJ2-1 and V is TRBV27, with 11 bases identical to TRBD2. The germline gives CDR1 MNHEY, CDR2 SMNVEV (reference sequence). The CDR3 length is 15 residues. V gave up 8 bases and J gave up 5 bases; unmatched junction bases: 8. CDR3 coding DNA: TGTGCCAGCGTCCAGGGGACTAGCGGACACAATGAGCAGTTCTTC. Translating gives CASVQGTSGHNEQFF.

The chain is built from TRBV5-1 and TRBJ1-3; D perhaps matches TRBD1 (5 bases). Deletions cut 2 bases from V and 0 bases from J, with 6 bases between. The CDR3 has 14 residues. Germline values: CDR1 SGHRS, CDR2 YFSETQ. CDR3 DNA sequence: TGCGCCAGCAGCTTTGACAGCTCTGGAAACACCATATATTTT. Residues: CASSFDSSGNTIYF. Using reference TRBV5-1 and TRBJ1-3 for the parts outside the CDR3, the full variable domain is KAGVTQTPRYLIKTRGQQVTLSCSPISGHRSVSWYQQTPGQGLQFLFEYFSETQRNKGNFPGRFSGRQFSNSRSEMNVSTLELGDSALYLCASSFDSSGNTIYFGEGSWLTVV.

The chain combines TRBV30 with TRBJ1-5; D is ambiguous. Trimming removed 2 bases at V and 2 bases at J, with 13 bases between. The germline V gene has CDR1 GTSNPN and CDR2 SVGIG (reference sequence). The CDR3 is 15 amino acids. CDR3 in DNA: TGTGCCTGGAGTAACACTGCTAGGGGCAATCAGCCCCAGCATTTT. The encoded protein is CAWSNTARGNQPQHF.

The CDR3 DNA reads TGCGCCAGCAGCTTGGGGAGACTAGCGGGGGGACCAATCCCAGATACGCAGTATTTT. Translation gives CASSLGRLAGGPIPDTQYF. V gene TRBV5-1 combines with J gene TRBJ2-3; the match to TRBD2 covers 13 bases. Germline CDR1 reads SGHRS; CDR2 reads YFSETQ. CDR3 length: 19 amino acids. Trimming took 0 bases from V and 4 from J; bases not matched to a gene: 11.

This chain links TRBV14 with TRBJ2-7; D possibly matches TRBD1 or TRBD2 (5 bases each). Germline V lookup: CDR1 SGHDN, CDR2 FVKESK. This CDR3 spans 17 amino acids. The ends were cut back, 0 bases at V and 1 base at J, with 16 bases in the middle. The chain's CDR3 is CASSQDPRDGGSYEQYF. The CDR3 DNA is TGTGCCAGCAGCCAAGATCCCCGGGACGGAGGTTCCTACGAGCAGTACTTC.

The rearrangement links TRBV10-3 to TRBJ2-7; TRBD2 matches 7 bases. V shed 9 bases and J 1 base; nucleotides not matched to a gene: 9. Germline V CDR1 and CDR2: ENHRY, SYGVKD. The CDR3 runs to 14 residues. This CDR3 is CAIAGLAASYEQYF. The CDR3 nucleotides read TGTGCCATAGCTGGCCTAGCGGCGTCCTACGAGCAGTACTTC.

The chain carries TRBV19 and TRBJ2-2, with TRBD2 matching 11 bases. CDR3 length: 15 amino acids. Germline V gene data show CDR1 as LNHDA and CDR2 as SQIVND (reference sequence). The V gene end was trimmed by 2 bases and the J gene end by 7 bases; junction bases not matched to a gene: 3. The CDR3 sequence: CASSITSGSIGELFF. DNA for the CDR3: TGTGCCAGTAGTATAACTAGCGGGAGTATCGGGGAGCTGTTTTTT.

The chain is built from TRBV4-2 and TRBJ2-1, with TRBD2 matching 14 bases. V shed 2 bases, J shed 9 bases, and the junction held 9 bases outside the gene matches. Germline values: CDR1 LGHNA, CDR2 YNFKEQ. This CDR3 is built from 17 residues. The CDR3 sequence: CASSQRSGTSGSSEQFF. The CDR3 region has the DNA TGTGCCAGCAGCCAACGATCCGGGACTAGCGGGAGTAGTGAGCAGTTCTTC.

This clone was seen a single time. The chain carries TRBV11-2 and TRBJ2-1, with a tentative D call TRBD2 (6 bases). Germline values: CDR1 SGHAT, CDR2 FQNNGV. The V gene lost 1 base and the J gene lost 6 bases, with 16 bases spanning the gap. The CDR3 runs to 16 residues. Here the CDR3 reads CASSLVRGIVVNEQFF. CDR3 DNA: TGTGCCAGCAGCTTAGTTCGGGGGATTGTAGTCAATGAGCAGTTCTTC.

This clone was counted once. This chain joins TRBV7-8 and TRBJ2-7; 7 bases are a match to TRBD1. The V segment lost 10 bases and the J segment 4 bases; nucleotides outside the gene matches: 7. The CDR3 spans 12 residues. Germline lookup yields CDR1 SGHVS and CDR2 FQNEAQ. In DNA form, the CDR3 reads TGTGCCACACGAGGGGGCTCGTACGAGCAGTACTTC. Its translation is CATRGGSYEQYF.

The chain combines TRBV20-1 with TRBJ1-1; D might be TRBD1 (5 bases). CDR1 is DFQATT and CDR2 is SNEGSKA in the germline V gene (reference sequence). The CDR3 covers 9 residues. CDR3 in amino acids: CSVSGQAFF. The CDR3 DNA follows: TGCAGCGTCTCGGGGCAGGCTTTCTTT.

CDR3 loop: CASTYTVDHYEQYF. The CDR3 region has the DNA TGTGCCAGCACCTACACAGTAGACCACTACGAGCAGTACTTC. This chain links TRBV5-6 with TRBJ2-7; D is ambiguous. The CDR3 runs to 14 residues. Per germline, CDR1 SGHDT and CDR2 YYEEEE. Trimming stripped 6 bases from V and 3 bases from J, with 16 bases between.

J is TRBJ1-1 and V is TRBV6-5; perhaps TRBD1 as D (5 bases). The CDR3 has 14 amino acids. The germline CDR1 and CDR2 sequences are MNHEY and SVGAGI. V was shortened by 3 bases and J by 1 base, with 9 bases between the two germline ends. CDR3: CASSYSGTNTEAFF. The CDR3 DNA sequence: TGTGCCAGCAGTTATTCAGGGACGAACACTGAAGCTTTCTTT.

The sample holds one count of this clone. The CDR3 bases are TGTGCCAGCAGTTCGGGACGGTGGAACACTGAAGCTTTCTTT. Translation: CASSSGRWNTEAFF. The gene calls are TRBV6-5 and TRBJ1-1; possibly TRBD1 for D (5 bases). Trimming removed 4 bases at V and 1 base at J, with 10 bases between. CDR3 size: 14 residues. From germline, CDR1 is MNHEY and CDR2 SVGAGI.

This clone was found once. The chain combines TRBV7-9 with TRBJ2-7, with TRBD2 matching 7 bases. V gave up 3 bases and J gave up 4 bases; unmatched junction bases: 6. This CDR3 has 14 amino acids. Germline V gene lookup returns CDR1 SEHNR and CDR2 FQNEAQ (reference sequence). Here the CDR3 DNA reads TGTGCCAGCAGCTTGACGGGAGGTCGATACGAGCAGTACTTC. Protein: CASSLTGGRYEQYF.

The chain recombines TRBV29-1 with TRBJ2-1; 9 bases map to TRBD2. Germline-derived CDR1 and CDR2 are SQVTM and ANQGSEA. The V gene end was trimmed by 7 bases and the J gene end by 6 bases; junction bases not matched to a gene: 7. This CDR3 region has 13 residues. As DNA, the CDR3 is TGCAGCGCGCCGGGACTAGCCTTCAATGAGCAGTTCTTC. As protein: CSAPGLAFNEQFF.

The V and J genes are TRBV5-4 and TRBJ2-5; 9 bases are a match to TRBD1. V dropped 4 bases and J dropped 4; count of bases not matched to a gene: 8. There are 15 residues in the CDR3. Per germline, CDR1 SGHNT and CDR2 YYREEE (reference sequence). In DNA, the CDR3 is TGTGCCAGCAGCCTCGGACAGGGGCGGGCAGAGACCCAGTACTTC. It is translated as CASSLGQGRAETQYF. Variable domain in full (rest from reference TRBV5-4 and TRBJ2-5): ETGVTQSPTHLIKTRGQQVTLRCSSQSGHNTVSWYQQALGQGPQFIFQYYREEENGRGNFPPRFSGLQFPNYSSELNVNALELDDSALYLCASSLGQGRAETQYFGPGTRLLVL.

The count of this clone is one. CDR3 in amino acids: CASSQGAGGMETQYF. As DNA, the CDR3 is TGTGCCAGTAGTCAGGGGGCAGGGGGTATGGAGACCCAGTACTTC. The V and J genes are TRBV19 and TRBJ2-5, with 8 bases fitting TRBD1. With V trimmed by 5 bases and J by 5 bases, 10 bases remained unmatched. Germline V CDR1 and CDR2: LNHDA, SQIVND (reference sequence). CDR3 length: 15 amino acids.

In DNA form, the CDR3 reads TGTGCCAGCAGTAAAACACCGGGACAGGGGCACACCGGGGAGCTGTTTTTT. Its protein is CASSKTPGQGHTGELFF. The chain couples TRBV7-8 to TRBJ2-2; 10 bases are a match to TRBD1. The length of the CDR3 is 17 residues. V lost 6 bases and J lost 3; bases outside the gene matches: 10. Germline V lookup: CDR1 SGHVS, CDR2 FQNEAQ.

This clone was found once. The CDR3 is CATENKRGSTDTQYF. In DNA form, the CDR3 reads TGTGCCACCGAAAACAAGCGGGGGAGCACAGATACGCAGTATTTT. The J gene is TRBJ2-3, the V gene TRBV28, with 8 bases lining up with TRBD2. J was trimmed by 0 bases and V by 10 bases; bases with no gene match: 9. The CDR3 runs to 15 residues. Germline V CDR1 and CDR2: MDHEN, SYDVKM.

The V gene is TRBV30, the J gene TRBJ1-2; TRBD1 aligns across 7 bases. Trimming took 5 bases from V and 2 from J; bases not matched to a gene: 8. Germline values: CDR1 GTSNPN, CDR2 SVGIG (reference sequence). The CDR3 consists of 14 residues. CDR3 residues: CAWGWDSRNYGYTF. As DNA, the CDR3 is TGTGCCTGGGGCTGGGACAGTCGGAACTATGGCTACACCTTC.

This clone has more than one count but fewer than ten. DNA of the CDR3: TGTGCCAGCAGCGACCCCCTCCACGAGCAGTACTTC. Translating it yields CASSDPLHEQYF. The chain uses TRBV6-5 and TRBJ2-7; D not certain. The V end lost 6 bases, the J end lost 5 bases, and 11 bases lay between the germline ends. Per the germline V gene, CDR1 is MNHEY and CDR2 is SVGAGI. CDR3 length: 12 amino acids.

V usage is TRBV5-1 and J usage is TRBJ1-3; the D is unclear. The CDR3 covers 15 residues. V shed 4 bases and J shed 1 base, with 12 bases lying between them. Germline V gene data show CDR1 as SGHRS and CDR2 as YFSETQ. The chain's CDR3 is CASSGTGGSGNTIYF. The CDR3 DNA reads as TGCGCCAGCAGCGGAACGGGCGGGTCTGGAAACACCATATATTTT.